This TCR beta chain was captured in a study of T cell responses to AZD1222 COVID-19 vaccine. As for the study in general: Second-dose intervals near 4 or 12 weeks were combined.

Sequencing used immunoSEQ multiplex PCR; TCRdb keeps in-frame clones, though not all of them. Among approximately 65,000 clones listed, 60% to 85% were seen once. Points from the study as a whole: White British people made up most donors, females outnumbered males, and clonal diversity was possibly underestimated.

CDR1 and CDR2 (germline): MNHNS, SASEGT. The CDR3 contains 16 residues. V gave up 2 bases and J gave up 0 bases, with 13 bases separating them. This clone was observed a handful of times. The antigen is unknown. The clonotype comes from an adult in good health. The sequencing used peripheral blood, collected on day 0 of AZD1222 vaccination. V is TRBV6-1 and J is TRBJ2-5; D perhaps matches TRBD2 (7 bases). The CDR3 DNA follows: TGTGCCAGCAGTGAACGGGCGGGGGCCAACCAAGAGACCCAGTACTTC. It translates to CASSERAGANQETQYF.